The rows below give T cell receptor beta chains drawn from one sample of a study of blood T cell repertoires in COVID-19. Method: immunoSEQ multiplex PCR; TCRdb's copy keeps in-frame clones and lacks some. The table includes approximately 310,000 clones, 80% to 90% detected once. Sample: peripheral blood. These receptors were collected from a woman aged 50 to 60 who had recovered from COVID-19. Each CDR3 is given with its conserved first and last residue. The D gene is left open where the match is weak. For some rows the clone size is stated as once, few or many, or as a class when expanded; others skip it.

>16|TRBD1|TRBV27|-|TRBJ2-3
TGTGCCAGCAGGCATGGGACAGGGGCTAGCACAGATACGCAGTATTTT
CASRHGTGASTDTQYF
>11|-|TRBV28|-|TRBJ2-7
TGTGCCAGCAGTACTCCCCTCGAGGAGTACTTC
CASSTPLEEYF
>15|TRBD1|TRBV2|-|TRBJ1-2
TGTGCCAGCCGGAGAGGGCAGGGGGCGAATCAGGGCTACACCTTC
CASRRGQGANQGYTF
>15|TRBD1|TRBV7-9|-|TRBJ2-1
TGTGCCAGCAGCCCCGGGACAGGGTTCTACAATGAGCAGTTCTTC
CASSPGTGFYNEQFF
>14|TRBD2|TRBV15|once|TRBJ2-5
TGTGCCACCAGCATGGGAGGGGACGTGGAGACCCAGTACTTC
CATSMGGDVETQYF
>13|-|TRBV7-9|-|TRBJ2-1
TGTGCCAGCAGCTTATACCTGGGCGATGAGCAGTTCTTC
CASSLYLGDEQFF
>14|TRBD2|TRBV28|-|TRBJ2-1
TGTGCCAGCAGTTTTGGACTAGCGGGAAAGACGCAGTTCTTC
CASSFGLAGKTQFF
>16|-|TRBV4-3|-|TRBJ2-7
TGCGCCAGCAGCCAAGTAGCTGGCGGCGGGACCTACGAGCAGTACTTC
CASSQVAGGGTYEQYF
>14|-|TRBV5-1|-|TRBJ2-2
TGCGCCAGCAGCTTGCCACAGACCACCGGGGAGCTGTTTTTT
CASSLPQTTGELFF
>17|TRBD2|TRBV5-1|-|TRBJ2-1
TGCGCCAGCAGCTTGGCCCCTAGCGGAGGGTCCTACAATGAGCAGTTCTTC
CASSLAPSGGSYNEQFF
>18|-|TRBV7-2|once|TRBJ2-6
TGTGCCAGCAGCATCGGTGGACACCTTGTTTCAGGGGCCAACGTCCTGACTTTC
CASSIGGHLVSGANVLTF
>17|-|TRBV19|-|TRBJ1-5
TGTGCCAGTAGTGACGGACGGGGTAAAGCACATAATCAGCCCCAGCATTTT
CASSDGRGKAHNQPQHF
>14|-|TRBV24-1|-|TRBJ2-5
TGTGCCACCAGTAAGGGGGGGGACCAAGAGACCCAGTACTTC
CATSKGGDQETQYF
>15|-|TRBV27|-|TRBJ1-5
TGTGCCAGCAGGCCCGGGGGGAAGGGCAATCAGCCCCAGCATTTT
CASRPGGKGNQPQHF
>17|TRBD2|TRBV5-1|-|TRBJ2-1
TGCGCCAGCAGCCCGGGACTAGCGGGGGGGCTGCGTAATGAGCAGTTCTTC
CASSPGLAGGLRNEQFF
>12|-|TRBV7-2|-|TRBJ1-1
TGTGCCAGCAGCTTCTTGAACACTGAAGCTTTCTTT
CASSFLNTEAFF
>13|TRBD1|TRBV30|-|TRBJ1-6
TGTGCCGGCTGGACAGGACCTAATTCACCCCTCCACTTT
CAGWTGPNSPLHF
>14|-|TRBV2|once|TRBJ1-1
TGTGCCAGCACCCCGAGAACAGGCAACACTGAAGCTTTCTTT
CASTPRTGNTEAFF
>15|-|TRBV3-1/TRBV3-2|-|TRBJ1-2
TGTGCCAGCAGCCTGAAACAGGGTATAGTTAGTGGCTACACCTTC
CASSLKQGIVSGYTF
>12|-|TRBV6-5|-|TRBJ2-1
TGTGCCAGCAGTACTAGTTACAATGAGCAGTTCTTC
CASSTSYNEQFF
>12|-|TRBV29-1|-|TRBJ1-2
TGCAGCGCAGGGGAGGCAGGGCGAGGCTACACCTTC
CSAGEAGRGYTF
>16|-|TRBV3-1/TRBV3-2|-|TRBJ2-7
TGTGCCAGCAGCCAAGATGGTACAGGGCGGTCCTACGAGCAGTACTTC
CASSQDGTGRSYEQYF
>16|-|TRBV27|-|TRBJ2-1
TGTGCCAGCAGTTTACTCCCACCTCCAGAATACAATGAGCAGTTCTTC
CASSLLPPPEYNEQFF
>16|TRBD1|TRBV12-5|-|TRBJ1-1
TGTGCTAGTGGATTTACAGGGGGACTCATGAACACTGAAGCTTTCTTT
CASGFTGGLMNTEAFF
>12|TRBD2|TRBV11-2|-|TRBJ2-1
TGTGCCAGCAGACTAGCGGGGCACGAGCAGTTCTTC
CASRLAGHEQFF
>16|TRBD1|TRBV19|-|TRBJ1-4
TGTGCCAGTAGTCCTAGGGGGACAGAGGGAACTGAAAAACTGTTTTTT
CASSPRGTEGTEKLFF
>14|TRBD1|TRBV24-1|-|TRBJ2-5
TGTGCCACCAGTGATGCCGGGACAGAAGAGACCCAGTACTTC
CATSDAGTEETQYF
>15|-|TRBV5-4|-|TRBJ2-7
TGTGCCAGCAGCTTACGAGGGAGGTCCTCCTACGAGCAGTACTTC
CASSLRGRSSYEQYF
>14|-|TRBV7-2|-|TRBJ2-3
TGTGCCAGCAGCCCTCCCCCTGGCACAGATACGCAGTATTTT
CASSPPPGTDTQYF
>16|-|TRBV4-1|-|TRBJ2-3
TGCGCCAGCAGCCAAGATCGCGGCGGCAGCACAGATACGCAGTATTTT
CASSQDRGGSTDTQYF
>11|-|TRBV20-1|-|TRBJ1-1
TGCAGTGCTAGAGCGACAGGACAAGCTTTCTTT
CSARATGQAFF
>16|-|TRBV6-2/TRBV6-3|-|TRBJ2-4
TGTGCCAGCAGTTACGACCCGCGCGGGGCCAAAAACATTCAGTACTTC
CASSYDPRGAKNIQYF
>15|-|TRBV3-1/TRBV3-2|-|TRBJ1-2
TGTGCCAGCAGCCAAATAAGCGGGGCAGGAATGGGCTACACCTTC
CASSQISGAGMGYTF
>14|TRBD1|TRBV5-4|few|TRBJ2-2
TGTGCCAGCAGCAGGGACAGGGAGAGCGGGGAGCTGTTTTTT
CASSRDRESGELFF
>12|-|TRBV6-5|once|TRBJ1-3
TGTGCCAGCAGTTCAGGGGGAAACACCATATATTTT
CASSSGGNTIYF
>16|-|TRBV18|-|TRBJ2-7
TGTGCCAGCTCACAACTACGGGAAGCGCTTTCCTACGAGCAGTACTTC
CASSQLREALSYEQYF
>15|TRBD2|TRBV14|-|TRBJ2-2
TGTGCCAGCAGCCAAATCGCGGGAGGGGTCGGGGAGCTGTTTTTT
CASSQIAGGVGELFF
>17|TRBD2|TRBV5-1|-|TRBJ2-5
TGCGCCAGCAGCTGGGCCCAGCCGGGAGGGGGGAAAGAGACCCAGTACTTC
CASSWAQPGGGKETQYF
>15|-|TRBV19|-|TRBJ1-1
TGTGCCACTGGCGAGGGTACGTCTATGAACACTGAAGCTTTCTTT
CATGEGTSMNTEAFF
>15|TRBD1|TRBV28|once|TRBJ1-1
TGTGCCAGCAGGACCCCAGGGGGGATTGAGACTGAAGCTTTCTTT
CASRTPGGIETEAFF
>13|TRBD1|TRBV12-3/TRBV12-4|-|TRBJ2-7
TGTGCCAGCAGTCGAACAGGGGGCTACGAGCAGTACTTC
CASSRTGGYEQYF
>12|-|TRBV5-8|-|TRBJ2-7
TGTGCCAGCAGCTCGCGGAATTGGGAGCAGTACTTC
CASSSRNWEQYF
>14|-|TRBV7-2|-|TRBJ2-2
TGTGCCAGCAGCGAACAAGGGGACACCGGGGAGCTGTTTTTT
CASSEQGDTGELFF
>14|TRBD2|TRBV3-1/TRBV3-2|-|TRBJ2-1
TGTGCCAGCAGCCAGGGACTAGCGGGAGGGCCGTGGTTCTTC
CASSQGLAGGPWFF
>15|-|TRBV6-2/TRBV6-3|few|TRBJ2-7
TGTGCCAGCAGTTATCTTCTACAGGGCTCCTACGAGCAGTACTTC
CASSYLLQGSYEQYF
>14|-|TRBV28|-|TRBJ1-5
TGTGCCAGCAGTTTGGGGTCAGGGGTTCAGCCCCAGCATTTT
CASSLGSGVQPQHF